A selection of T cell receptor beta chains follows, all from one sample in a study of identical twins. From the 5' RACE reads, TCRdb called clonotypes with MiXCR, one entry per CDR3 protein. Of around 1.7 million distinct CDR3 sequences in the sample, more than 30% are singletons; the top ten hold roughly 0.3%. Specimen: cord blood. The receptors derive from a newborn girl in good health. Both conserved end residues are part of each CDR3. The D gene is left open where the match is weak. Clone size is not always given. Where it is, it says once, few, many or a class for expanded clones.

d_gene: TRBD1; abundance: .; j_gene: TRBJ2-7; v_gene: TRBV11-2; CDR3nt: TGTGCCAGCAGCTTAGTTTCCCGGACAGGGGGCTCCTACGAGCAGTACTTC; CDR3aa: CASSLVSRTGGSYEQYF
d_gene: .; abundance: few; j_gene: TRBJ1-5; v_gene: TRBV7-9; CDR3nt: TGTGCCAGCAGCCGTCCAGAACAGCCCCAGCATTTT; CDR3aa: CASSRPEQPQHF
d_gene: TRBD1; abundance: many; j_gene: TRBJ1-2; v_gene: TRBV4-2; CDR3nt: TGTGCCAGCAGCCAAGACGGGACAGGCTACTATGGCTACACCTTC; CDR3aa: CASSQDGTGYYGYTF
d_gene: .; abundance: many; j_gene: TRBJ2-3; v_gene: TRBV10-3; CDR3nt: TGTGCCATCAGTGAGTCCGGGCAGCTCACAGATACGCAGTATTTT; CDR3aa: CAISESGQLTDTQYF
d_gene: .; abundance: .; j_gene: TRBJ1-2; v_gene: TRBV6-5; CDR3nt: TGTGCCAGCAGTTACGCCATTGGCGGTGGCTACACCTTC; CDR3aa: CASSYAIGGGYTF
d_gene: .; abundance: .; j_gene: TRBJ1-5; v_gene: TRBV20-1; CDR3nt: TGCAGTGTCAGGACACCTTATAGCAATCAGCCCCAGCATTTT; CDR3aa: CSVRTPYSNQPQHF
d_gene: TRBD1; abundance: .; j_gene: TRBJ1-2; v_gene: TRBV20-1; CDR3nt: TGCAGTGCTGCTCGACAGGGTAGCTATGGCTACACCTTC; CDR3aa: CSAARQGSYGYTF
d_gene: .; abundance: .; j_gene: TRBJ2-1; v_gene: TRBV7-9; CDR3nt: TGTGCCAGCAGCTCCTCTCGGACGGGCAATGAGCAGTTCTTC; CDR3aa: CASSSSRTGNEQFF
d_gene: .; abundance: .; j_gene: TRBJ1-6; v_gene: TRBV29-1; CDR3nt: TGCAGCGTTGCCCTGGGGGTAGATTCACCCCTCCACTTT; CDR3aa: CSVALGVDSPLHF
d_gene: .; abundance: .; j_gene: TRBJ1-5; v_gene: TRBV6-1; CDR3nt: TGTGCCAGCAGTGAACAAGGGAAACATCAGCCCCAGCATTTT; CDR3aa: CASSEQGKHQPQHF
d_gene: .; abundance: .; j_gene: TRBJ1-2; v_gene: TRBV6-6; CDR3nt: TGTGCCAGCAGTTACCCGGCCCAAAACGACTATGGCTACACCTTC; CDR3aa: CASSYPAQNDYGYTF
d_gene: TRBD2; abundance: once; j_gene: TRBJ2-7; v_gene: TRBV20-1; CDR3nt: TGCAGTGCTAGAGGGACTAGCGGGAGGAAACACTCCTACGAGCAGTACTTC; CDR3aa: CSARGTSGRKHSYEQYF
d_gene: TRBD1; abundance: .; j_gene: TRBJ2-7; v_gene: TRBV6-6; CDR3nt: TGTGCCAGCAGGAGTCGGGACAGGGGGTACCTCTCCTACGAGCAGTACTTC; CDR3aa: CASRSRDRGYLSYEQYF
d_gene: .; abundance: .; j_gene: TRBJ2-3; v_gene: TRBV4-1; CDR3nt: TGCGCCAGCAGCCAAGATCAAAGGCGGGGGCCGGCGGGTACGCAGTATTTT; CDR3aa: CASSQDQRRGPAGTQYF
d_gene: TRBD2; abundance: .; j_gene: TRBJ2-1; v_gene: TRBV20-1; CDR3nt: TGCAGTGCTATAACTAGCGACTCCTACAATGAGCAGTTCTTC; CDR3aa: CSAITSDSYNEQFF
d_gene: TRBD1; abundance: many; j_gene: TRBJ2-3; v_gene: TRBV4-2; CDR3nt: TGTGCCAGCAGCACCGGGACAGCTTCAAGCACAGATACGCAGTATTTT; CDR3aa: CASSTGTASSTDTQYF
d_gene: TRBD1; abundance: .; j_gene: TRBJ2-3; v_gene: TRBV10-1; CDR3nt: TGCGCCAGCAGTGAGTCCGGGACAGGGGCGTCGGATACGCAGTATTTT; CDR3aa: CASSESGTGASDTQYF